The present T cell receptor (beta chain) was sequenced within a study of immune evolution from preneoplasia to lung adenocarcinoma. Study context: HLA loss of heterozygosity: less than 9% AIS, about 15% MIA, over 25% ADC, none AAH. Study results and limitations: Later-stage lesions appeared to have more T cells, more diversity, less clonality. From normal lung to invasive adenocarcinoma, top clone frequencies appeared to decrease.

Patient tissue came from resections in Japan or China, 2014–2017. Germline CDR1 and CDR2: MNHNS and SASEGT. The CDR3 runs to 15 residues. V lost 5 bases, J lost 3 bases, and 15 bases lay in between. This clone was found once. Its specificity is not known. Repertoires were generated with immunoSEQ multiplex PCR, while TCRdb's copy carries only in-frame clones and drops some. The table shows roughly 38,000 clones, with 74% occurring only once. Sample: FFPE invasive lung adenocarcinoma tissue. The source is a person aged 55 to 75 with lung adenocarcinoma. This chain uses TRBV6-1 with TRBJ2-3; no clear D gene. CDR3 coding DNA: TGTGCCAGCAGTTCATATAATAGGGTAACAGATACGCAGTATTTT. This translates into CASSSYNRVTDTQYF.